The 28 T cell receptor beta chains given below trace back to one sample, sequenced in a study of identical twins. TCRdb independently ran MiXCR on the 5' RACE reads; one entry per CDR3 protein. This sample has some 690,000 distinct CDR3 sequences, with around 20% found just once. This same sample was also part of a study on T cells expressing NK-cell markers.

Sequenced input: PBMCs. All receptors come from a woman aged 18-29 years in good health.

A few counts support this clonotype. This chain links TRBV12-3 or TRBV12-4 with TRBJ2-3, with 8 bases matching TRBD2. The V and J ends lost 7 bases and 0 bases, in that order; junction bases with no gene match: 6. This CDR3 spans 15 amino acids. The CDR3 is CASIVSGASTDTQYF. CDR3 sequence (DNA): TGTGCCAGCATTGTTAGCGGGGCTAGCACAGATACGCAGTATTTT.

This clonotype was detected only once. The rearrangement joins TRBV7-8 to TRBJ1-1; D possibly corresponds to TRBD1 (5 bases). Deletions cut 5 bases from V and 5 bases from J, with 9 bases between. Germline V gives CDR1 SGHVS, CDR2 FQNEAQ. The CDR3 extends over 12 amino acids. The CDR3 region has the DNA TGTGCCAGCAGCGCCGAGGGGACTGAAGCTTTCTTT. Its translation is CASSAEGTEAFF.

Many counts were recorded for this clonotype. This chain uses TRBV5-1 with TRBJ2-1; weak D call: TRBD1 (6 bases). CDR3 length: 15 amino acids. The V end lost 5 bases, the J end lost 7 bases, and 19 bases lay between the germline ends. The germline V gene has CDR1 SGHRS and CDR2 YFSETQ. The DNA for the CDR3 is TGCGCCAGCAGTTCTCTGGGACACCCGAGGAATGAGCAGTTCTTC. Amino acids: CASSSLGHPRNEQFF.

The chain couples TRBV3-1 to TRBJ2-7; D perhaps matches TRBD1 (6 bases). The CDR3 extends over 15 amino acids. With 0 bases removed from V and 6 bases from J, the gap between germline ends came to 15 bases. Germline V gene data show CDR1 as LGHDT and CDR2 as YNNKEL (reference sequence). CDR3 loop: CASSQDRTAPGEQYF. The CDR3 coding sequence is TGTGCCAGCAGCCAAGATAGGACAGCTCCAGGCGAGCAGTACTTC.

This clonotype was seen a few times. V gene TRBV29-1 combines with J gene TRBJ2-7; the D gene is possibly TRBD1 (5 bases). CDR1 and CDR2 (germline): SQVTM, ANQGSEA. The CDR3 runs to 12 residues. Trimming pared 1 base from V and 3 bases from J, leaving 7 bases between. The DNA of the CDR3 is TGCAGCGTTGAAGCCAGGGACTACGAGCAGTACTTC. This translates into CSVEARDYEQYF.

The chain employs TRBV11-2 and TRBJ1-6; 7 bases agree with TRBD1. V shed 6 bases and J 8 bases; nucleotides not matched to a gene: 7. The CDR3 sequence is 14 residues long. Germline V gene sequence: CDR1 SGHAT, CDR2 FQNNGV. CDR3 loop: CASSMTGFDSPLHF. The DNA for the CDR3 is TGTGCCAGCAGTATGACAGGGTTTGATTCACCCCTCCACTTT.

To note about this clonotype: A read error may account for a junction end that differs from germline. The chain is built from TRBV4-3 and TRBJ2-3; D is uncertain. There are 15 residues in the CDR3. In germline, CDR1 is LGHNA, CDR2 YSLEER. The CDR3 region has the DNA TGCGCCAGCAGTCAAGGAATCAAGCCGACAGATACGCAGTATTTT. It translates to CASSQGIKPTDTQYF.

The J gene is TRBJ2-2, the V gene TRBV9; TRBD1 or TRBD2 may be the D gene (5 bases each). From germline, CDR1 is SGDLS and CDR2 YYNGEE. V lost 0 bases and J 6 bases, leaving 12 bases between the germline ends. This CDR3 spans 15 amino acids. CDR3 residues: CASSVVEGWAGELFF. In DNA, the CDR3 is TGTGCCAGCAGCGTAGTCGAGGGGTGGGCCGGGGAGCTGTTTTTT. Full variable domain (missing parts from reference TRBV9 and TRBJ2-2): DSGVTQTPKHLITATGQRVTLRCSPRSGDLSVYWYQQSLDQGLQFLIQYYNGEERAKGNILERFSAQQFPDLHSELNLSSLELGDSALYFCASSVVEGWAGELFFGEGSRLTVL.

The chain is built from TRBV20-1 and TRBJ2-5; 7 bases line up with TRBD1. The germline gives CDR1 DFQATT, CDR2 SNEGSKA (reference sequence). Trimming removed 4 bases from V and 0 bases from J; junction bases left unmatched: 2. The CDR3 totals 13 residues. CDR3 sequence: CSAKQGYQETQYF. DNA for the CDR3: TGCAGTGCTAAACAGGGGTACCAAGAGACCCAGTACTTC.

This clonotype was counted once. A read error may account for a junction end that differs from germline. V gene TRBV12-3 or TRBV12-4 combines with J gene TRBJ2-1; 8 nucleotides match TRBD2. The CDR3 covers 14 residues. CDR3 loop: CASSVSGIGAEQLF. In DNA, the CDR3 is TGTGCCAGCAGTGTTAGCGGGATTGGAGCTGAGCAGTTATTC.

The chain combines TRBV7-9 with TRBJ2-5; 10 bases map to TRBD2. The CDR3 extends over 16 amino acids. V gave up 4 bases and J gave up 2 bases; unmatched junction bases: 7. Per the germline V gene, CDR1 is SEHNR and CDR2 is FQNEAQ (reference sequence). This CDR3 is CASSSASGGEQETQYF. In nucleotides, the CDR3 is TGTGCCAGCAGCTCAGCTAGCGGGGGAGAGCAAGAGACCCAGTACTTC.

This clonotype appeared a few times. This chain connects TRBV7-9 to TRBJ2-2, with 14 nucleotides matching TRBD2. This CDR3 has 17 amino acids. Germline values: CDR1 SEHNR, CDR2 FQNEAQ (reference sequence). V was pared by 5 bases and J by 3 bases, with 5 bases of the junction left unmatched. CDR3 region: CASSRGTSGRYTGELFF. The CDR3 DNA reads as TGTGCCAGCAGCCGAGGGACTAGCGGGAGATACACCGGGGAGCTGTTTTTT. The variable domain in full, completed from reference TRBV7-9 and TRBJ2-2, reads DTGVSQNPRHKITKRGQNVTFRCDPISEHNRLYWYRQTLGQGPEFLTYFQNEAQLEKSRLLSDRFSAERPKGSFSTLEIQRTEQGDSAMYLCASSRGTSGRYTGELFFGEGSRLTVL.

The V gene is TRBV5-5, the J gene TRBJ1-1; 7 bases align to TRBD1. V shed 5 bases and J 1 base; nucleotides not matched to a gene: 5. Germline CDR1 SGHKS, CDR2 YYEKEE (reference sequence). This CDR3 region has 14 residues. The CDR3 loop reads CASRVRGENTEAFF. CDR3 sequence (DNA): TGTGCCAGCAGAGTCAGGGGGGAGAACACTGAAGCTTTCTTT.

The chain joins TRBV3-1 to TRBJ2-3, with 12 bases aligning to TRBD1. Germline V gene lookup returns CDR1 LGHDT and CDR2 YNNKEL (reference sequence). The CDR3 length is 15 residues. V trimming: 4 bases; J trimming: 5 bases; junction bases outside the gene matches: 4. CDR3 DNA: TGTGCCAGCAGCCCCCGGGACAGGGGGCTAGATACGCAGTATTTT. Encoded protein: CASSPRDRGLDTQYF.

The DNA of the CDR3 is TGTGCCATCAGTGAATTCGGACTAGCGGGGAATATGAACACCGGGGAGCTGTTTTTT. Residues: CAISEFGLAGNMNTGELFF. The chain combines TRBV10-3 with TRBJ2-2, with TRBD2 identical over 12 bases. Germline trimming cut 3 bases from V and 1 base from J; bases unmatched to any gene: 9. The CDR3 runs 19 residues. From germline, CDR1 is ENHRY and CDR2 SYGVKD.

The rearrangement uses TRBV3-1 and TRBJ2-7, with unresolved D. The length of the CDR3 is 14 residues. The germline CDR1 and CDR2 sequences are LGHDT and YNNKEL (reference sequence). Trimming removed 3 bases at V and 5 bases at J, with 14 bases between. The CDR3 coding sequence is TGTGCCAGCAGCCACCCAGCAGGTATAGACGAGCAGTACTTC. Encoded protein: CASSHPAGIDEQYF.

This clonotype was seen a handful of times. The chain recombines TRBV5-1 with TRBJ2-7; 8 bases are a match to TRBD2. The CDR3 spans 15 residues. Germline-derived CDR1 and CDR2 are SGHRS and YFSETQ. Trimming at V came to 4 bases and at J to 6 bases, leaving 12 bases not matched to a gene. The CDR3 sequence: CASSGTGLDGSEQYF. As DNA, the CDR3 is TGCGCCAGCAGCGGTACGGGACTAGACGGTTCCGAGCAGTACTTC. The full variable domain, its missing parts supplied by reference TRBV5-1 and TRBJ2-7, is KAGVTQTPRYLIKTRGQQVTLSCSPISGHRSVSWYQQTPGQGLQFLFEYFSETQRNKGNFPGRFSGRQFSNSRSEMNVSTLELGDSALYLCASSGTGLDGSEQYFGPGTRLTVT.

This clonotype was counted only a few times. The chain has TRBV7-2 and TRBJ2-3; D may be TRBD2 (5 bases). Germline V CDR1 and CDR2: SGHTA, FQGNSA. The CDR3 totals 16 residues. V lost 7 bases to trimming and J lost 0 bases, with 17 bases between them. In DNA form, the CDR3 reads TGTGCCAGCACCCGGGTCCTAGCAGCGAGCACAGATACGCAGTATTTT. This sequence encodes CASTRVLAASTDTQYF.

This rearrangement joins TRBV20-1 to TRBJ2-3; D remains ambiguous. Germline CDR1 reads DFQATT; CDR2 reads SNEGSKA (reference sequence). The CDR3 is 13 amino acids. The germline V and J ends were trimmed by 6 bases and 3 bases, with 13 bases remaining between them. In nucleotides, the CDR3 is TGCAGTGCCTCATTTGCGGAAACAGATACGCAGTATTTT. Its translation is CSASFAETDTQYF.

This clonotype showed up just a few times. This rearrangement joins TRBV20-1 to TRBJ2-7; 7 bases align to TRBD2. With 2 bases clipped from V and 3 bases from J, the junction kept 10 bases outside the gene matches. Germline assignment: CDR1 DFQATT and CDR2 SNEGSKA (reference sequence). This CDR3 has 15 residues. CDR3 nucleotide sequence: TGCAGTGCTAGACCCCGGGAGGCCCTCTACTACGAGCAGTACTTC. This sequence encodes CSARPREALYYEQYF.

The chain is built from TRBV20-1 and TRBJ2-5; D ambiguous. V lost 1 base and J 1 base, leaving 16 bases between the germline ends. The CDR3 extends over 16 amino acids. Germline CDR1 DFQATT, CDR2 SNEGSKA (reference sequence). The CDR3 sequence is CSARAPSISSQETQYF. The CDR3 DNA sequence: TGCAGTGCTAGAGCCCCCTCTATTAGCAGCCAAGAGACCCAGTACTTC.

The chain joins TRBV5-1 to TRBJ2-7; the D gene could be TRBD1 or TRBD2 (5 bases each). Germline V gene data show CDR1 as SGHRS and CDR2 as YFSETQ. There are 15 residues in the CDR3. V was pared by 4 bases and J by 0 bases, with 14 bases between. CDR3 sequence: CASSRRGESSYEQYF. The CDR3 nucleotides are TGCGCCAGCAGCCGGAGAGGGGAGAGCTCCTACGAGCAGTACTTC.

This clonotype has only a few counts. The genes are TRBV10-2 and TRBJ2-7; D might be TRBD1 (6 bases). The ends were cut back, 3 bases at V and 4 bases at J, with 25 bases in the middle. Germline-derived CDR1 and CDR2 are WSHSY and SAAADI. This CDR3 has 18 amino acids. CDR3 nucleotide sequence: TGCGCCAGCAGTGAAGGCAGGGGCATCCCCACCTCCTTATACGAGCAGTACTTC. Translated: CASSEGRGIPTSLYEQYF.

A few counts support this clonotype. The chain has TRBV7-6 and TRBJ1-1; D is uncertain. This CDR3 spans 18 amino acids. The ends were cut back, 5 bases at V and 0 bases at J, with 22 bases in the middle. CDR1 SGHVS and CDR2 FNYEAQ come from the germline V gene. CDR3 sequence: CASSAGSSLRAMNTEAFF. CDR3 sequence (DNA): TGTGCCAGCAGCGCCGGATCAAGCCTTAGAGCTATGAACACTGAAGCTTTCTTT.

This clonotype was seen many times. The genes are TRBV15 and TRBJ2-3, with 12 bases matching TRBD2. V lost 5 bases, J lost 5 bases, and 8 bases stayed unmatched. The CDR3 loop spans 16 amino acids. Germline CDR1 LNHNV, CDR2 YYDKDF (reference sequence). CDR3: CATSPEASGGEDTQYF. DNA for the CDR3: TGTGCCACCAGCCCGGAAGCTAGCGGGGGGGAAGATACGCAGTATTTT.

This rearrangement joins TRBV7-2 to TRBJ2-1; D call uncertain. The CDR3 consists of 14 residues. V lost 5 bases and J lost 0, with 8 bases in between. Germline CDR1 is SGHTA and CDR2 is FQGNSA. CDR3 sequence (DNA): TGTGCCAGCAGCCAGGACCCCTCCTACAATGAGCAGTTCTTC. As protein: CASSQDPSYNEQFF.

This clonotype was found a few times. V and J are TRBV7-9 and TRBJ2-7, with 7 positions matching TRBD2. Germline values: CDR1 SEHNR, CDR2 FQNEAQ (reference sequence). This CDR3 comprises 16 residues. Trimming removed 4 bases from V and 1 base from J; junction bases left unmatched: 10. The CDR3 DNA reads TGTGCCAGCAGCTCAACGACTAGCTGGCCATCCTACGAGCAGTACTTC. As protein: CASSSTTSWPSYEQYF.

The genes are TRBV6-6 and TRBJ2-3, with TRBD1 as a possible D gene (6 bases). This CDR3 is 12 amino acids long. V lost 6 bases and J 4 bases, leaving 8 bases between the germline ends. Germline V gene lookup returns CDR1 MNHNY and CDR2 SVGAGI (reference sequence). DNA of the CDR3: TGTGCCAGCAGGGGGGCCCCAGATACGCAGTATTTT. Its protein is CASRGAPDTQYF.